One sample yielded the 28 T cell receptor beta chains listed below, sequenced in a study of blood T cells in healthy people across ages (dated by TCRdb to 2014 to 2015). The protocol used for the library was 5' RACE. This sample was sequenced with an Illumina HiSeq 2500. A second PCR of about 6 to 12 cycles was performed with a sample-barcoded 5' primer and a J-beta primer mix. TCRdb ran its own pipeline on the public reads, namely fastp trimming at Q25 and MiXCR clone calling, and kept in-frame beta chains. Every CDR3 protein is listed once, alongside the most common genes and DNA of its rows. The sample has just under 900,000 distinct CDR3 sequences on record, 29% of them singletons. Jointly, the top ten make up about 18% of the sample. The material sequenced was blood. These receptors were collected from a woman of 80 years or more in good health.

In this sample, this clonotype turned up many times. The chain combines TRBV5-1 with TRBJ1-2; D perhaps matches TRBD1 (5 bases). This CDR3 spans 17 amino acids. V lost 0 bases, J lost 0 bases, and 15 bases lay in between. Per the germline V gene, CDR1 is SGHRS and CDR2 is YFSETQ. CDR3 residues: CASSLEGWGTANYGYTF. CDR3 nucleotide sequence: TGCGCCAGCAGCTTGGAGGGTTGGGGCACAGCTAACTATGGCTACACCTTC.

This clonotype appeared many times. V gene TRBV6-5 combines with J gene TRBJ1-3; 11 nucleotides agree with TRBD1. Losses at the gene ends were 7 bases for V and 5 bases for J; bases not matched to a gene: 7. CDR1 is MNHEY, CDR2 SVGAGI, per germline. The CDR3 is made up of 15 amino acids. The CDR3 spells CASTSGTGGRNTIYF. The DNA for the CDR3 is TGTGCCAGCACCTCCGGGACAGGGGGTAGAAACACCATATATTTT.

The J gene is TRBJ2-1, the V gene TRBV20-1; D not certain. The CDR3 loop spans 15 amino acids. V lost 5 bases and J 2 bases, leaving 16 bases between the germline ends. From germline, CDR1 is DFQATT and CDR2 SNEGSKA (reference sequence). CDR3 nucleotide sequence: TGCAGTGCTGGGATCAACAGCTTAACCTACAATGAGCAGTTCTTC. Translation: CSAGINSLTYNEQFF.

Ten or more counts support this clonotype. V is TRBV4-3 and J is TRBJ1-2; D is perhaps TRBD1 (5 bases). The V and J ends lost 4 bases and 4 bases respectively, with 16 bases between them. The CDR3 totals 15 residues. Germline V CDR1 and CDR2: LGHNA, YSLEER. CDR3 region: CASSRTTTGGYGYTF. The DNA of the CDR3 is TGCGCCAGCAGCCGCACGACTACTGGGGGCTATGGCTACACCTTC.

This clonotype came up a few times. The gene calls are TRBV6-5 and TRBJ2-2; perhaps TRBD1 as D (6 bases). In germline, CDR1 is MNHEY, CDR2 SVGAGI. V dropped 6 bases and J dropped 3 bases, with 8 bases sitting between them. This CDR3 is 13 amino acids long. CDR3 DNA sequence: TGTGCCAGCAGACGGACAGACACCGGGGAGCTGTTTTTT. It translates to CASRRTDTGELFF.

This clonotype was recorded at least ten times. The gene calls are TRBV7-2 and TRBJ1-2; D is possibly TRBD1 (5 bases). CDR3 length: 15 amino acids. V dropped 5 bases and J dropped 4 bases, with 17 bases sitting between them. Germline-derived CDR1 and CDR2 are SGHTA and FQGNSA. The CDR3 is CASSPQVGEGYGYTF. As DNA, the CDR3 is TGTGCCAGCAGCCCCCAGGTGGGGGAAGGCTATGGCTACACCTTC.

The V gene is TRBV20-1, the J gene TRBJ2-7; weak D call: TRBD1 (5 bases). CDR3 length equals 15 residues. Germline V gene data show CDR1 as DFQATT and CDR2 as SNEGSKA (reference sequence). Trimming shortened V by 6 bases and J by 3 bases, and 21 bases separated the two germline ends. The CDR3 sequence is CSASSTTGTFYEQYF. In DNA, the CDR3 is TGCAGTGCAAGTTCCACCACAGGCACCTTCTACGAGCAGTACTTC.

Many counts were recorded for this clonotype. This sequence joins TRBV7-2 and TRBJ2-4; maybe TRBD1 (7 bases). Trimming removed 5 bases at V and 1 base at J, with 21 bases between. The CDR3 extends over 18 amino acids. Germline V gene sequence: CDR1 SGHTA, CDR2 FQGNSA. The CDR3 loop is CASSLPEGGGTAKNIQYF. As DNA, the CDR3 is TGTGCCAGCAGCCTCCCTGAAGGAGGGGGCACGGCCAAAAACATTCAGTACTTC.

This clonotype was found many times. V is TRBV11-2 and J is TRBJ2-7; D is unresolved. CDR3 length equals 12 residues. Trimming cost V 0 bases and J 5 bases, with 5 bases left between them. Germline CDR1 reads SGHAT; CDR2 reads FQNNGV. The CDR3 coding sequence is TGTGCCAGCAGCTTAGAGTGGAACGAGCAGTACTTC. It codes for CASSLEWNEQYF.

The chain employs TRBV6-2 or TRBV6-3 and TRBJ1-6; D might be TRBD1 (5 bases). V was pared by 8 bases and J by 7 bases, with 15 bases between. The CDR3 runs 14 residues. In germline, CDR1 is MNHEY, CDR2 SVGEGT. In DNA, the CDR3 is TGTGCCAGCGGGCTCGGGGGGACCAATTCACCCCTCCACTTT. Amino acid sequence: CASGLGGTNSPLHF.

This clonotype was observed at least ten times. The V and J genes are TRBV29-1 and TRBJ2-2; D remains ambiguous. From germline, CDR1 is SQVTM and CDR2 ANQGSEA. Trimming took off 6 bases at V and 0 bases at J, with 2 bases between the two ends. This CDR3 region has 11 residues. The CDR3 DNA is TGCAGCGTCGCGAACACCGGGGAGCTGTTTTTT. This gives the protein CSVANTGELFF.

This clonotype was seen a handful of times. V usage is TRBV3-1 and J usage is TRBJ1-2, with 11 bases matching TRBD1. V shed 2 bases, J shed 7 bases, and the junction held 9 bases outside the gene matches. Germline loops: CDR1 LGHDT, CDR2 YNNKEL (reference sequence). This CDR3 contains 16 residues. The CDR3 DNA reads as TGTGCCAGCAGCCAAAACCGGGGACAGGGGGGAGGTGGCTACACCTTC. Translation gives CASSQNRGQGGGGYTF.

This chain uses TRBV6-1 with TRBJ1-5; no definite D call. Germline CDR1 and CDR2: MNHNS and SASEGT. Between the trimmed V and J ends, which lost 5 bases and 0 bases, there was a span of 8 bases. The CDR3 spans 14 residues. CDR3 amino acids: CASSKVLSNQPQHF. The CDR3 DNA sequence: TGTGCCAGCAGTAAGGTCCTTAGCAATCAGCCCCAGCATTTT.

Remarks on this clonotype: A much larger clone lies one base from this, so it may be a read error. It is likely a read error, because the conserved phenylalanine at the end of the CDR3 is missing. The gene calls are TRBV29-1 and TRBJ2-1; either TRBD1 or TRBD2 may supply D (5 bases each). The V end was cut by 4 bases, the J end by 7 bases, with 8 bases between. Germline V gene lookup returns CDR1 SQVTM and CDR2 ANQGSEA. The CDR3 has 11 residues. The DNA for the CDR3 is TGCAGCGTTGGGGACCCTAATGAGCAGTTCGTC. This codes for CSVGDPNEQFV.

This clonotype was recorded many times. V gene TRBV28 combines with J gene TRBJ2-7; 8 nucleotides agree with TRBD1. The CDR3 has 13 amino acids. V gave up 10 bases and J gave up 3 bases; unmatched junction bases: 8. Germline lookup yields CDR1 MDHEN and CDR2 SYDVKM. CDR3 nucleotide sequence: TGTGCCACACAAAGGACAGGGAGCTACGAGCAGTACTTC. Translated: CATQRTGSYEQYF. Full variable domain (missing parts from reference TRBV28 and TRBJ2-7): DVKVTQSSRYLVKRTGEKVFLECVQDMDHENMFWYRQDPGLGLRLIYFSYDVKMKEKGDIPEGYSVSREKKERFSLILESASTNQTSMYLCATQRTGSYEQYFGPGTRLTVT.

This chain links TRBV7-2 with TRBJ1-2, with D maybe TRBD1 (5 bases). Germline CDR1 reads SGHTA; CDR2 reads FQGNSA. This CDR3 has 13 residues. With 4 bases removed from V and 9 bases from J, the gap between germline ends came to 15 bases. CDR3 protein: CASSSARGDCYTF. The CDR3 coding sequence is TGTGCCAGCAGCTCTGCACGGGGGGATTGCTACACCTTC.

This clonotype was counted only a few times. The chain carries TRBV3-1 and TRBJ1-1, with TRBD1 as a possible D gene (5 bases). Trimming took 6 bases from V and 3 from J, leaving 11 bases between them. The CDR3 totals 13 residues. Germline assignment: CDR1 LGHDT and CDR2 YNNKEL (reference sequence). In DNA, the CDR3 is TGTGCCAGCAGGGGGGGGGAATACACTGAAGCTTTCTTT. Its translation is CASRGGEYTEAFF.

The chain combines TRBV19 with TRBJ1-2, with 8 bases identical to TRBD1. Trimming cost V 10 bases and J 3 bases; bases outside gene matches: 4. The germline V gene has CDR1 LNHDA and CDR2 SQIVND (reference sequence). CDR3 length: 12 amino acids. The CDR3 region is CATSQGDYGYTF. CDR3 sequence (DNA): TGTGCCACCTCACAGGGGGACTATGGCTACACCTTC.

Of note for this clonotype: This could be a read error, since a much larger clone is one nucleotide away. The chain is built from TRBV5-5 and TRBJ1-1, with D possibly TRBD1 on 6 matching bases. The CDR3 totals 17 residues. Germline CDR1 reads SGHKS; CDR2 reads YYEKEE (reference sequence). V lost 4 bases to trimming and J lost 0 bases, with 19 bases between them. The CDR3 region has the DNA TGTGCCAGCAGCGTGGGAACAGGGAGCGCCATGAACACTGAAGCTTTCTTT. Translation: CASSVGTGSAMNTEAFF.

This clonotype was detected ten times or more. The chain joins TRBV6-2 or TRBV6-3 to TRBJ2-3; 8 bases agree with TRBD1. Germline V gene data show CDR1 as MNHEY and CDR2 as SVGEGT. With V trimmed by 6 bases and J by 14 bases, 10 bases remained unmatched. The CDR3 extends over 12 amino acids. The CDR3 coding sequence is TGTGCCAGCAGCCGAGGACAGGGATACGGGTATTTT. This gives the protein CASSRGQGYGYF.

In this sample, this clonotype turned up many times. The chain is built from TRBV20-1 and TRBJ2-1; D might be TRBD1 (7 bases). Trimming took 3 bases from V and 7 from J, leaving 19 bases between them. This CDR3 is 15 amino acids long. Germline V gene sequence: CDR1 DFQATT, CDR2 SNEGSKA (reference sequence). CDR3 protein: CSARAGTARGNEQFF. CDR3 in DNA: TGCAGTGCTAGGGCCGGGACAGCCCGGGGGAATGAGCAGTTCTTC.

This clonotype came up many times. CDR3 nucleotide sequence: TGCAGTGCTCGGACAGGGGGTAATCAGCCCCAGCATTTT. Amino acids: CSARTGGNQPQHF. The chain has TRBV20-1 and TRBJ1-5; 10 bases are shared with TRBD1. The CDR3 covers 13 residues. In germline, CDR1 is DFQATT, CDR2 SNEGSKA (reference sequence). J was trimmed by 4 bases and V by 5 bases; bases with no gene match: 2.

This clonotype has a count of ten or more. The chain joins TRBV20-1 to TRBJ2-5; 7 bases line up with TRBD1. Losses at the gene ends were 3 bases for V and 1 base for J; bases not matched to a gene: 2. From germline, CDR1 is DFQATT and CDR2 SNEGSKA (reference sequence). The CDR3 length is 13 residues. Here the CDR3 reads CSARGDSQETQYF. The CDR3 DNA reads as TGCAGTGCTAGGGGGGACAGCCAAGAGACCCAGTACTTC.

About this clonotype: Being one base from a much bigger clone, this may be a read error. This rearrangement joins TRBV6-2 or TRBV6-3 to TRBJ2-3; 13 nucleotides line up with TRBD2. The CDR3 sequence is 15 residues long. J gave up 10 bases and V 5 bases, and 9 bases lay outside the gene matches. Germline loops: CDR1 MNHEY, CDR2 SVGEGT. Here the CDR3 DNA reads TGTGCCAGCAGTCGTGGACTAGCGGGGGCTGATGCGCAGTATTTT. It specifies CASSRGLAGADAQYF.

This chain joins TRBV20-1 and TRBJ2-1; D not certain. Germline V gene sequence: CDR1 DFQATT, CDR2 SNEGSKA (reference sequence). The CDR3 extends over 15 amino acids. Trimming cost V 3 bases and J 4 bases, with 16 bases left between them. The CDR3 here is CSASPGSQSYNEQFF. In DNA form, the CDR3 reads TGCAGTGCTAGTCCGGGCAGCCAATCTTACAATGAGCAGTTCTTC.

The V call is TRBV14, the J call TRBJ1-2, with D perhaps TRBD1 (5 bases). This CDR3 region has 13 residues. Germline CDR1 reads SGHDN; CDR2 reads FVKESK. V was cut by 2 bases and J by 4 bases, with 8 bases left in between. The CDR3 region has the DNA TGTGCCAGCAGCCAACAGGGAGGCTATGGCTACACCTTC. Amino acids: CASSQQGGYGYTF. The entire variable domain, with the rest obtained from reference TRBV14 and TRBJ1-2, is as follows: EAGVTQFPSHSVIEKGQTVTLRCDPISGHDNLYWYRRVMGKEIKFLLHFVKESKQDESGMPNNRFLAERTGGTYSTLKVQPAELEDSGVYFCASSQQGGYGYTFGSGTRLTVV.

V usage is TRBV6-2 or TRBV6-3 and J usage is TRBJ2-2, with a tentative D call TRBD1 (5 bases). V was shortened by 6 bases and J by 4 bases, with 9 bases between the two germline ends. The CDR3 has 13 amino acids. The germline V gene encodes CDR1 MNHEY and CDR2 SVGEGT. CDR3 in DNA: TGTGCCAGCAGAGAAGGGGCCACCGGGGAGCTGTTTTTT. Its translation is CASREGATGELFF.

V gene TRBV4-1 combines with J gene TRBJ2-7; D call uncertain. The germline V gene has CDR1 MGHRA and CDR2 YSYEKL. This CDR3 region has 13 residues. Trimming cost V 1 base and J 6 bases, with 10 bases left between them. CDR3 sequence (DNA): TGCGCCAGCAGCCAAGTGGGTGTTGGCGAGCAGTACTTC. This codes for CASSQVGVGEQYF.